The present T cell receptor (beta chain) was sequenced within a study of T-cell memory formation after mild COVID-19. General study findings and limits: Later expanders leaned CD4+, whereas clones that contracted between day 15 and 85 were balanced CD4/CD8. Those CD4+ clones that contracted were mainly in CM and EM (CD8+ ones in EMRA).

The V and J ends lost 4 bases and 2 bases respectively, with 12 bases between them. Germline V gene data show CDR1 as SGHDT and CDR2 as YYEEEE. The CDR3 runs to 14 residues. About this clonotype itself: The target antigen is unknown.

Constant-segment-primed 5'RACE gave TCR alpha and TCR beta cDNA libraries with sample barcodes and UMIs. One entry per CDR3 protein, called by TCRdb with MiXCR from the 5' RACE reads. The table includes about 180,000 distinct CDR3 sequences, around 16% detected once. The specimen sequenced was PBMCs or a T cell subset sorted from them (not recorded which). This chain connects TRBV5-6 to TRBJ1-1; no definite D call. This clonotype was sampled from an adult woman who had mild COVID-19 (a few samples of this study predate the infection). Cell type and time point are not known. CDR3 nucleotides: TGTGCCAGCAGCCCCCAACGGCTTAACACTGAAGCTTTCTTT. This codes for CASSPQRLNTEAFF.